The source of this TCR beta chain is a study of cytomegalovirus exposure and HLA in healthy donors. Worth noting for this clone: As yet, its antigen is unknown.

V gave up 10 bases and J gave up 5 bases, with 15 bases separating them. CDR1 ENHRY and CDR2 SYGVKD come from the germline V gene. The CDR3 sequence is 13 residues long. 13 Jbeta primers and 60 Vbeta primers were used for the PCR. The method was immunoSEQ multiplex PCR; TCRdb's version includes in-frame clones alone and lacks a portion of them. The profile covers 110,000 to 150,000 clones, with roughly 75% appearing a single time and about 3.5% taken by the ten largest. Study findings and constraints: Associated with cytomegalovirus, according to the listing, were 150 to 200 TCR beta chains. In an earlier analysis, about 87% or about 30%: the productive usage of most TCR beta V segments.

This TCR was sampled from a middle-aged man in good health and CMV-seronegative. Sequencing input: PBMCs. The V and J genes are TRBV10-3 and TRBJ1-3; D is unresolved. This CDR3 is CATGGWSRNTIYF. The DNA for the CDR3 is TGTGCCACCGGAGGGTGGTCAAGAAACACCATATATTTT.